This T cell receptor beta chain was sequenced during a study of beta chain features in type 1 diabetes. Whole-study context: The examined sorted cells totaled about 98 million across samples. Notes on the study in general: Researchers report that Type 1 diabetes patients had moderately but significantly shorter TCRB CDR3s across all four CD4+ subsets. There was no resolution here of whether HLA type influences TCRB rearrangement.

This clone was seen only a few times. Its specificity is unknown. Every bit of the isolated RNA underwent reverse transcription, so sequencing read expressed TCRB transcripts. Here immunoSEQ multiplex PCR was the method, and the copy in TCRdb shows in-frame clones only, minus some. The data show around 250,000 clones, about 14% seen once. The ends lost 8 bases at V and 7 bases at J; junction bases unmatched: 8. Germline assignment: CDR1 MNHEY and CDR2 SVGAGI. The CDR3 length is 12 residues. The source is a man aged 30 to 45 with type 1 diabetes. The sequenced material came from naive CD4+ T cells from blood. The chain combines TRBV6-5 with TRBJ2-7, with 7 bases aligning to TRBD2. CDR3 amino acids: CASRGVGGEQYF. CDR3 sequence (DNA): TGTGCCAGCCGTGGAGTGGGAGGGGAGCAGTACTTC.